The clone carrying this T cell receptor beta chain was detected only a few times. The entry originates in a study of human T cells and chemical hapten exposure. Study information: Once 0.01% DPC had been applied to the upper back by patch test, readings were taken at 6 days.

TCRdb reanalysed the RACE reads using MiXCR and keeps one entry per CDR3 protein. The table lists 150,000 to 200,000 distinct CDR3 sequences, roughly 15% of them singletons. J was trimmed by 0 bases and V by 3 bases; bases with no gene match: 8. Germline loops: CDR1 SGHDN, CDR2 FVKESK. The CDR3 has 16 amino acids. Time point meaning: patch test 1, 2 weeks after DPC sensitization. Treatment specified: therapeutic diphenylcyclopropenone sensitization with weekly scalp DPC. Participating donors were patients with alopecia, aged 18 to 70 years, considered appropriate candidates for DPC. This sequence joins TRBV14 and TRBJ2-7; 7 nucleotides align to TRBD1. Sequencing was performed on whole blood, taken in connection with sensitization to the hapten diphenylcyclopropenone (DPC). This sequence originates from a young woman with alopecia areata. Some clones in this sample may be carry-over from other donors' samples. This CDR3 is CASSHPSQGSSYEQYF. The CDR3 bases are TGTGCCAGCAGCCACCCCTCACAGGGGTCCTCCTACGAGCAGTACTTC.